This T cell receptor (beta chain) was captured by sequencing in a study of blood T cell repertoires in COVID-19. TCRdb's copy holds only in-frame clones and misses some; the assay was immunoSEQ multiplex PCR. The table shows 350,000 to 450,000 clones, with roughly nine tenths occurring only once. Germline V gene data show CDR1 as MNHEY and CDR2 as SMNVEV (reference sequence). The CDR3 sequence is 13 residues long. Trimming cost V 5 bases and J 4 bases; bases outside gene matches: 5. Notes on this clone: The sample carries other DNA sequences with the same CDR3.

Sequencing was performed on PBMCs or T cells enriched from blood (not recorded which). This chain connects TRBV27 to TRBJ2-7; 7 nucleotides match TRBD1. The source is a woman under 40 who had recovered from COVID-19. This CDR3 is CASSRQGSYEQYF. The CDR3 DNA follows: TGTGCCAGCAGTCGACAGGGTTCGTACGAGCAGTACTTC.